These 22 T cell receptor beta chains originate from one sample sequenced in a study of T-cell memory formation after mild COVID-19. TCRdb fed the 5' RACE reads into MiXCR, producing one record per CDR3 protein. The sample shows hundreds of thousands of distinct CDR3 sequences, roughly 20% of them seen only once. The sequencing input was PBMCs or a T cell subset sorted from them (not recorded which). All receptors derive from an adult woman who had mild COVID-19 (a few samples of this study predate the infection). Cell type and time point are not known.

V usage is TRBV12-3 or TRBV12-4 and J usage is TRBJ1-2; weak D call: TRBD1 (5 bases). The V end was cut by 5 bases, the J end by 8 bases, with 21 bases between. The CDR3 totals 15 residues. The CDR3, as DNA: TGTGCCAGCAGTCACCAGCCGGGACCGATTCGGGGCTACACCTTC. Encoded protein: CASSHQPGPIRGYTF.

This clonotype showed up many times. The chain employs TRBV29-1 and TRBJ1-1; 8 bases agree with TRBD1. This CDR3 has 12 residues. Germline values: CDR1 SQVTM, CDR2 ANQGSEA. Trimming cost V 6 bases and J 3 bases; bases outside gene matches: 3. CDR3 nucleotide sequence: TGCAGCGTCGCACAGGGGGACACTGAAGCTTTCTTT. This gives the protein CSVAQGDTEAFF.

The CDR3 region is CASRTGAGSPLHF. CDR3 nucleotides: TGTGCCAGTAGGACAGGGGCCGGTTCACCCCTCCACTTT. The J gene is TRBJ1-6, the V gene TRBV19; 8 bases line up with TRBD1. The germline V gene encodes CDR1 LNHDA and CDR2 SQIVND (reference sequence). V lost 6 bases and J lost 9; bases outside the gene matches: 4. The CDR3 length is 13 residues.

The CDR3 region has the DNA TGTGCCAGCAGTCCACTATGGGGGGGCTCAGGTGGCACTGAAGCTTTCTTT. Encoded protein: CASSPLWGGSGGTEAFF. This chain joins TRBV12-3 or TRBV12-4 and TRBJ1-1; possibly TRBD1 for D (6 bases). There are 17 residues in the CDR3. V lost 5 bases and J lost 4, with 23 bases in between.

This chain joins TRBV7-3 and TRBJ1-1; unclear D gene. The CDR3 spans 17 residues. Germline V gives CDR1 SGHTA, CDR2 FQGTGA. V was clipped by 5 bases and J by 0 bases, with 19 bases between them. The CDR3 region is CASSPGPKGAVNTEAFF. CDR3 sequence (DNA): TGTGCCAGCAGCCCCGGGCCCAAGGGAGCGGTGAACACTGAAGCTTTCTTT.

This sequence joins TRBV5-6 and TRBJ1-2; D is undetermined. Germline V lookup: CDR1 SGHDT, CDR2 YYEEEE. With 2 bases removed from V and 5 bases from J, the gap between germline ends came to 4 bases. CDR3 length: 11 amino acids. CDR3 amino acids: CASSLKYGYTF. The CDR3 DNA is TGTGCCAGCAGCTTAAAATATGGCTACACCTTC.

This clonotype turned up a few times. J is TRBJ2-7 and V is TRBV9; 9 positions match TRBD2. The CDR3 runs to 19 residues. Trimming at V came to 1 base and at J to 0 bases, leaving 14 bases not matched to a gene. From germline, CDR1 is SGDLS and CDR2 YYNGEE. CDR3 bases: TGTGCCAGCAGCGTAAGGCCAGATAGCGGGAGCGGTAGCTCCTACGAGCAGTACTTC. Residues: CASSVRPDSGSGSSYEQYF.

This clonotype was seen a handful of times. This chain joins TRBV29-1 and TRBJ1-1, with TRBD1 matching over 7 bases. Germline V gene sequence: CDR1 SQVTM, CDR2 ANQGSEA. The CDR3 loop spans 12 amino acids. The J segment lost 6 bases and the V segment lost 2 bases, leaving 3 bases of the junction unmatched. The CDR3 region is CSVESGGPEAFF. The CDR3, as DNA: TGCAGCGTTGAATCAGGGGGGCCTGAAGCTTTCTTT.

The chain combines TRBV5-1 with TRBJ2-3; D possibly corresponds to TRBD1 (6 bases). Germline V gene data show CDR1 as SGHRS and CDR2 as YFSETQ. CDR3 size: 15 residues. The V and J ends lost 1 base and 4 bases respectively, with 13 bases between them. CDR3 region: CASSLTGRSPDTQYF. CDR3 in DNA: TGCGCCAGCAGCTTGACAGGGAGAAGCCCAGATACGCAGTATTTT. Supplemented by reference TRBV5-1 and TRBJ2-3, the full variable domain reads KAGVTQTPRYLIKTRGQQVTLSCSPISGHRSVSWYQQTPGQGLQFLFEYFSETQRNKGNFPGRFSGRQFSNSRSEMNVSTLELGDSALYLCASSLTGRSPDTQYFGPGTRLTVL.

The chain is built from TRBV4-1 and TRBJ2-2; 8 bases fit TRBD2. The CDR3 has 15 amino acids. The germline CDR1 and CDR2 sequences are MGHRA and YSYEKL. The trim removed 3 bases at V and 4 bases at J, leaving 4 bases unmatched. The CDR3 region is CASSQSGGSTGELFF. CDR3 in DNA: TGCGCCAGCAGCCAGTCGGGGGGGAGCACCGGGGAGCTGTTTTTT.

This clonotype occurred a few times. The chain couples TRBV12-3 or TRBV12-4 to TRBJ1-3, with D hard to call. V lost 5 bases, J lost 3 bases, and 8 bases lay in between. The CDR3 covers 13 residues. As DNA, the CDR3 is TGTGCCAGCAGTCAGGATGTTGGAAACACCATATATTTT. It is translated as CASSQDVGNTIYF.

This clonotype has at least ten counts. The CDR3 reads CASSPRDGVLYF. The CDR3 bases are TGTGCCAGCAGCCCTCGCGATGGGGTGCTGTACTTC. The J gene is TRBJ2-4, the V gene TRBV7-9, with D uncertain. Germline CDR1 SEHNR, CDR2 FQNEAQ (reference sequence). V was trimmed by 5 bases and J by 15 bases, leaving 17 bases between them. The CDR3 extends over 12 amino acids.

The CDR3 nucleotides are TGTGCCAGCACCAGGACTAGCGGGGTACCCACAGATACGCAGTATTTT. Encoded protein: CASTRTSGVPTDTQYF. The chain carries TRBV19 and TRBJ2-3; 12 bases fit TRBD2. The CDR3 runs 16 residues. Looked up from germline, CDR1 is LNHDA and CDR2 is SQIVND (reference sequence). V was pared by 9 bases and J by 2 bases, with 9 bases of the junction left unmatched.

The V call is TRBV5-5, the J call TRBJ1-4; D is unclear. CDR1 and CDR2 from the germline V gene are SGHKS and YYEKEE (reference sequence). V was pared by 0 bases and J by 0 bases, with 6 bases between. The CDR3 has 15 residues. Written as DNA, the CDR3 is TGTGCCAGCAGCTTGGCGTGGACAACTAATGAAAAACTGTTTTTT. It yields the protein CASSLAWTTNEKLFF.

This clonotype came up a few times. V and J are TRBV20-1 and TRBJ2-7, with 7 bases identical to TRBD2. The V gene's germline CDR1 is DFQATT and CDR2 SNEGSKA (reference sequence). The V and J ends lost 6 bases and 1 base, in that order; junction bases with no gene match: 12. The CDR3 has 15 amino acids. CDR3 residues: CSAPPGGSGSYEQYF. The CDR3 DNA sequence: TGCAGTGCCCCCCCCGGCGGGAGTGGGTCCTACGAGCAGTACTTC.

This clonotype was detected only a few times. This chain connects TRBV7-9 to TRBJ1-3; 10 bases align to TRBD1. Germline loops: CDR1 SEHNR, CDR2 FQNEAQ (reference sequence). V shed 0 bases, J shed 7 bases, and the junction held 0 bases outside the gene matches. CDR3 size: 14 residues. The CDR3 DNA is TGTGCCAGCAGCTTAGCGGGACAGGGGAACACCATATATTTT. Translated, it gives CASSLAGQGNTIYF. Based on the CDR3 plus reference TRBV7-9 and TRBJ1-3, the full variable domain is DTGVSQNPRHKITKRGQNVTFRCDPISEHNRLYWYRQTLGQGPEFLTYFQNEAQLEKSRLLSDRFSAERPKGSFSTLEIQRTEQGDSAMYLCASSLAGQGNTIYFGEGSWLTVV.

This rearrangement joins TRBV9 to TRBJ2-2; 7 bases align to TRBD1. J gave up 6 bases and V 2 bases, and 1 base lay outside the gene matches. Germline V lookup: CDR1 SGDLS, CDR2 YYNGEE. CDR3 length: 13 amino acids. The DNA of the CDR3 is TGTGCCAGCAGCGTGACAGGGTCCGGGGAGCTGTTTTTT. Translation gives CASSVTGSGELFF.

This sequence joins TRBV12-3 or TRBV12-4 and TRBJ2-1; no firm D call. V was cut by 3 bases and J by 5 bases, with 8 bases left in between. This CDR3 has 13 residues. CDR3 loop: CASSFVEDNEQFF. CDR3 DNA: TGTGCCAGCAGTTTTGTTGAAGACAATGAGCAGTTCTTC.

This clonotype was found a few times. CDR3 in DNA: TGTGCCAGCAGTTTACCGTGGGATGAGCAGTTCTTC. Protein sequence: CASSLPWDEQFF. The rearrangement links TRBV12-3 or TRBV12-4 to TRBJ2-1; D ambiguous. Trimming took 2 bases from V and 8 from J, leaving 7 bases between them. This CDR3 spans 12 amino acids.

The table lists this clonotype with a few counts. The gene calls are TRBV20-1 and TRBJ2-5, with D tentatively TRBD2 (5 bases). The CDR3 sequence is 13 residues long. Germline V CDR1 and CDR2: DFQATT, SNEGSKA (reference sequence). With 8 bases removed from V and 2 bases from J, the gap between germline ends came to 15 bases. The CDR3 DNA reads TGCAGTTATATGGCTAGCACTCAAGAGACCCAGTACTTC. This codes for CSYMASTQETQYF.

The gene calls are TRBV7-3 and TRBJ2-2; D not certain. Germline V gene lookup returns CDR1 SGHTA and CDR2 FQGTGA. The CDR3 contains 14 residues. Trimming removed 5 bases at V and 3 bases at J, with 10 bases between. CDR3 amino acids: CASSPTRDTGELFF. As DNA, the CDR3 is TGTGCCAGCAGCCCGACAAGAGACACCGGGGAGCTGTTTTTT.

This clonotype was seen at least ten times. The chain uses TRBV7-8 and TRBJ1-2, with D possibly being TRBD1 (5 bases). V was cut by 0 bases and J by 5 bases, with 13 bases left in between. The germline CDR1 and CDR2 sequences are SGHVS and FQNEAQ. This CDR3 contains 15 residues. CDR3 nucleotides: TGTGCCAGCAGCTTAGCCGGGACGGGACGTTATGGCTACACCTTC. Translated, it gives CASSLAGTGRYGYTF.